This T cell receptor (beta chain) was obtained from a study of T cell changes during pregnancy in multiple sclerosis. Repertoires were generated with immunoSEQ multiplex PCR, while TCRdb's copy carries only in-frame clones and drops some. The sample shows fewer than 90,000 clones, 94% of them seen only once. Germline loops: CDR1 LNHDA, CDR2 SQIVND (reference sequence). V was cut by 10 bases and J by 5 bases, with 21 bases left in between. CDR3 length: 15 amino acids. The sequencing here drew on peripheral blood, taken in the third trimester of pregnancy. The sequence was obtained from a female donor with multiple sclerosis, enrolled in a pregnancy study. The chain has TRBV19 and TRBJ1-5, with a weak D call TRBD1 (5 bases). The CDR3 loop reads CATSELVGGDQPQHF. The CDR3 DNA reads as TGTGCCACCTCAGAGTTGGTCGGGGGGGATCAGCCCCAGCATTTT.